This T cell receptor (beta chain) comes out of a study of blood T cell repertoires in COVID-19. Overall study context: PBMCs, B-cell-depleted T cells, or T cells were the source of the cDNA or gDNA that made up the material.

Sequenced by immunoSEQ multiplex PCR; TCRdb stores in-frame clones only, minus some. The sample has 200,000 to 250,000 clones; roughly 84% are singletons. Sequenced material: peripheral blood. The TCR originated in a man aged 50 to 59 with active or convalescent COVID-19.

The CDR3 coding sequence is TGTGCCAGTAGTATTGAAGGACCTAGCGGGGGGAGAGATACGCAGTATTTT. It encodes CASSIEGPSGGRDTQYF. V is TRBV19 and J is TRBJ2-3; 11 bases line up with TRBD2. The CDR3 runs 17 residues. Germline V gives CDR1 LNHDA, CDR2 SQIVND (reference sequence). V gave up 3 bases and J gave up 5 bases; unmatched junction bases: 10. Complete variable domain (other parts from reference TRBV19 and TRBJ2-3): DGGITQSPKYLFRKEGQNVTLSCEQNLNHDAMYWYRQDPGQGLRLIYYSQIVNDFQKGDIAEGYSVSREKKESFPLTVTSAQKNPTAFYLCASSIEGPSGGRDTQYFGPGTRLTVL.